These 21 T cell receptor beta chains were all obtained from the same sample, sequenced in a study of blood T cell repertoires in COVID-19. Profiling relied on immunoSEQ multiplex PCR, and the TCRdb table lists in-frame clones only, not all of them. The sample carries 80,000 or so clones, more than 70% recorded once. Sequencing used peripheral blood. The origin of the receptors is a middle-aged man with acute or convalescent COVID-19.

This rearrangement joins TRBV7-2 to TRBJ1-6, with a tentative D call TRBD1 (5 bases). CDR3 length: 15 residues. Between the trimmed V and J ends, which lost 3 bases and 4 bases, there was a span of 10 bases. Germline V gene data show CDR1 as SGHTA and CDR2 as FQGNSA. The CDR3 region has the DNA TGTGCCAGCAGCTTCGGGGGGTGGTATAATTCACCCCTCCACTTT. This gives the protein CASSFGGWYNSPLHF. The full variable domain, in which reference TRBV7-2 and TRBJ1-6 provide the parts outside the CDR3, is GAGVSQSPSNKVTEKGKDVELRCDPISGHTALYWYRQSLGQGLEFLIYFQGNSAPDKSGLPSDRFSAERTGGSVSTLTIQRTQQEDSAVYLCASSFGGWYNSPLHFGNGTRLTVT.

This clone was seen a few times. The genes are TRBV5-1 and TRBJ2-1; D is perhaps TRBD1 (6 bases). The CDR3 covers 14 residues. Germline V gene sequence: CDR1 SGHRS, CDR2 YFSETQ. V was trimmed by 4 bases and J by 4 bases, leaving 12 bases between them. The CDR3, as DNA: TGCGCCAGCAGCCTCCGGGACAATTACAATGAGCAGTTCTTC. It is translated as CASSLRDNYNEQFF.

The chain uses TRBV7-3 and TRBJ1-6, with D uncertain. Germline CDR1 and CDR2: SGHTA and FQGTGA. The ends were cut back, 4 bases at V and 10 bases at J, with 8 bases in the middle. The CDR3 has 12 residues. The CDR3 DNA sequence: TGTGCCAGCAGCTCCCCTCCCTCACCCCTCCACTTT. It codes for CASSSPPSPLHF.

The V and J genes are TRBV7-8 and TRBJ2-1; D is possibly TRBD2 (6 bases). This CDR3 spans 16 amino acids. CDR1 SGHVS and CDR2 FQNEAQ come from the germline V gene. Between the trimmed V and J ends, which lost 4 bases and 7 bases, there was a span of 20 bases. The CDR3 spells CASSSLRGKGLNEQFF. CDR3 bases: TGTGCCAGCAGCTCCCTTCGGGGGAAGGGTCTGAATGAGCAGTTCTTC.

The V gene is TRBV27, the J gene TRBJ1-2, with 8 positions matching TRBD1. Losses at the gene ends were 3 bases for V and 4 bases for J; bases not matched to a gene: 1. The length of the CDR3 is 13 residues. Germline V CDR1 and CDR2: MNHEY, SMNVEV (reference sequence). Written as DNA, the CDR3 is TGTGCCAGCAGTTTTACAGGGGGCTATGGCTACACCTTC. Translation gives CASSFTGGYGYTF.

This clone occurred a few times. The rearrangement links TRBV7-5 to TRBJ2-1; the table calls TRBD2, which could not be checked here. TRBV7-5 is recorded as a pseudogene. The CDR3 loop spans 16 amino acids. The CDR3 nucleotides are TGTGTCAGAAGCCCCTATGTAGCGGGTTCGTGCAATGAGCAGTTCTTC. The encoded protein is CVRSPYVAGSCNEQFF.

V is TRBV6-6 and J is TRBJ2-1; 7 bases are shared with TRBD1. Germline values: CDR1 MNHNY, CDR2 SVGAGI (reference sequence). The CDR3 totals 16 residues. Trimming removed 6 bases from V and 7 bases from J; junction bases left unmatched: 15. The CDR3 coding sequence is TGTGCCAGCAGCGGAAGTAAGACAGGGCAGGGGAATGAGCAGTTCTTC. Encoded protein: CASSGSKTGQGNEQFF.

CDR3 amino acids: CASSLAGGGEDTQYF. The CDR3 DNA follows: TGTGCCAGCTCCTTAGCGGGAGGGGGGGAAGATACGCAGTATTTT. The genes are TRBV7-2 and TRBJ2-3; 11 bases are a match to TRBD2. With V trimmed by 8 bases and J by 5 bases, 9 bases remained unmatched. Germline V gene sequence: CDR1 SGHTA, CDR2 FQGNSA. The CDR3 totals 15 residues.

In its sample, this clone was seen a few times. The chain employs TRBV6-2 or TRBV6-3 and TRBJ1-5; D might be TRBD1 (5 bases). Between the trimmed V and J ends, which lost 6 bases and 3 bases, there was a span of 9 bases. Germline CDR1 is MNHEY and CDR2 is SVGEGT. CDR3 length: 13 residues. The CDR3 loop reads CASSRRANQPQHF. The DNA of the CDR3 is TGTGCCAGCAGCCGCAGGGCCAATCAGCCCCAGCATTTT.

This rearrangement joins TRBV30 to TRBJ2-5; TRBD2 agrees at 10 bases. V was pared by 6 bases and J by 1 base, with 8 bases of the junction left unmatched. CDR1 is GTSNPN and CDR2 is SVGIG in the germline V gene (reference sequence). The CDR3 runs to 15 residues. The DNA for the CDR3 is TGTGCCTGCAGGACTAGCGGTCTTGCCCAAGAGACCCAGTACTTC. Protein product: CACRTSGLAQETQYF.

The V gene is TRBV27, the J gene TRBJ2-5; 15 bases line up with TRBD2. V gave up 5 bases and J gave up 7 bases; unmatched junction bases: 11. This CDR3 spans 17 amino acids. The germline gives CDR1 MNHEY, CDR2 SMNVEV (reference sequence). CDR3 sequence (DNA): TGTGCCAGCAGTCCCCCGGGACTAGCGGGAGGCCGGGGGACCCAGTACTTC. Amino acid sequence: CASSPPGLAGGRGTQYF.

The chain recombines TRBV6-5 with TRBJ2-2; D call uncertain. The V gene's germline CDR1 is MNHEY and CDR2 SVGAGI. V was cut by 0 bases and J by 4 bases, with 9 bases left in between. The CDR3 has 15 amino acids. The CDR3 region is CASSYSSGFTGELFF. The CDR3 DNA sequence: TGTGCCAGCAGTTACTCGTCCGGGTTCACCGGGGAGCTGTTTTTT.

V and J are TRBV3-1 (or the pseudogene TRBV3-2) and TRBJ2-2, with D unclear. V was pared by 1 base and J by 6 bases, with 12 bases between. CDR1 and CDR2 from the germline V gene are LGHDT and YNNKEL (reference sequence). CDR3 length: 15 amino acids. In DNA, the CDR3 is TGTGCCAGCAGCCAAGGGCTAGTAGTCGCCGGGGAGCTGTTTTTT. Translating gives CASSQGLVVAGELFF.

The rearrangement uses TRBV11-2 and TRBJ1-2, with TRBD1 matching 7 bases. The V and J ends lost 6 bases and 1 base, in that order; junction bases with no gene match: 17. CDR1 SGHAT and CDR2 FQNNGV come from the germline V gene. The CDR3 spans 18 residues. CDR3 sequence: CASSRHEGAGRINYGYTF. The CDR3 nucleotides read TGTGCCAGCAGTCGCCATGAGGGGGCAGGAAGAATTAACTATGGCTACACCTTC.

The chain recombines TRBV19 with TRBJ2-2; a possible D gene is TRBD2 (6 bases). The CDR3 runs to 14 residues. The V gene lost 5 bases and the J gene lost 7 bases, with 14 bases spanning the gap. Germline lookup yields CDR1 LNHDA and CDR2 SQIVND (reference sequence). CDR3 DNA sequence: TGTGCCAGTAGTCGGAGGGATCTGGACGGGGAGCTGTTTTTT. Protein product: CASSRRDLDGELFF.

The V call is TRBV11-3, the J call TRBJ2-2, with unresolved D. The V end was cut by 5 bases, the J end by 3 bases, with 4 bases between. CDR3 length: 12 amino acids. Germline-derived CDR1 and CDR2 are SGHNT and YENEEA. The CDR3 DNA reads TGTGCCAGCAGCCCGTACACCGGGGAGCTGTTTTTT. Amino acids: CASSPYTGELFF.

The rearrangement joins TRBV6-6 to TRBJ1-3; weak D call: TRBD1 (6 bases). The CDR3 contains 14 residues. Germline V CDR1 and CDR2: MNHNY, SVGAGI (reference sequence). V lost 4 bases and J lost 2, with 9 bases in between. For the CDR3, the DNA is TGTGCCAGCAGTTTGGACAGCACTGGAAACACCATATATTTT. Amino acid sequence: CASSLDSTGNTIYF.

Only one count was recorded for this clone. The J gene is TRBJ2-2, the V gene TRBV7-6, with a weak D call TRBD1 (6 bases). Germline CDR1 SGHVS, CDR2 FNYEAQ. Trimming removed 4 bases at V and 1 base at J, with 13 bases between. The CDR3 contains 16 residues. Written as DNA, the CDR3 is TGTGCCAGCAGCTCGACAGGTGTGAGGAACACCGGGGAGCTGTTTTTT. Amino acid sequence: CASSSTGVRNTGELFF.

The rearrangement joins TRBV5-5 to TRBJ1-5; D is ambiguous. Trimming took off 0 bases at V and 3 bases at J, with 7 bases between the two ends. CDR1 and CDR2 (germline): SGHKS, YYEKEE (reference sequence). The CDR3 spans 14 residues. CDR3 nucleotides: TGTGCCAGCAGCTTGGACGGGGTCAATCAGCCCCAGCATTTT. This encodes CASSLDGVNQPQHF.

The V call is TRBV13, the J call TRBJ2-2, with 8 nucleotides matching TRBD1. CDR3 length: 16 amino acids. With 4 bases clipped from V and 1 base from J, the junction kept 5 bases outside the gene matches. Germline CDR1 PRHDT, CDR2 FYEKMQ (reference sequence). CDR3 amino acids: CASSSPGTGNTGELFF. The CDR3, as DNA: TGTGCCAGCAGCTCTCCCGGGACAGGGAACACCGGGGAGCTGTTTTTT.

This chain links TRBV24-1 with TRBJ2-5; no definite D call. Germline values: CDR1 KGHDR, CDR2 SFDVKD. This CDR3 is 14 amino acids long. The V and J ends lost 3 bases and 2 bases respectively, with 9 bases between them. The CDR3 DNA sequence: TGTGCCACCAGTGATACCGCGGTACAAGAGACCCAGTACTTC. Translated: CATSDTAVQETQYF.